The rows below give T cell receptor beta chains drawn from one sample of a study of blood T cell repertoires in COVID-19. TCRdb's table, derived via immunoSEQ multiplex PCR, lists solely in-frame clones and lacks some. The sample records over 150,000 clones, approximately 85% being singletons. The sample consisted of peripheral blood. The source is a middle-aged man with acute or convalescent COVID-19. Both conserved end residues are part of each CDR3. Each record gives: D gene, CDR3 length, clone size, V gene, J gene, CDR3 protein, CDR3 DNA. The D gene is left open where the match is weak. The size entry is marked missing in some rows and otherwise reads once, few, many or a size class.

d_gene: TRBD1; len: 14; abundance: .; v_gene: TRBV9; j_gene: TRBJ1-4; CDR3aa: CASSIDRVGEKLFF; CDR3nt: TGTGCCAGCAGCATAGACAGGGTCGGGGAAAAACTGTTTTTT
d_gene: TRBD2; len: 17; abundance: .; v_gene: TRBV6-2/TRBV6-3; j_gene: TRBJ2-3; CDR3aa: CASSDGTSGGATDTQYF; CDR3nt: TGTGCCAGCAGCGACGGGACTAGCGGGGGGGCGACAGATACGCAGTATTTT
d_gene: .; len: 13; abundance: .; v_gene: TRBV12-3/TRBV12-4; j_gene: TRBJ2-3; CDR3aa: CASKDSRDSTQYF; CDR3nt: TGTGCCAGCAAAGATAGTCGGGACTCGACGCAGTATTTT
d_gene: TRBD2; len: 14; abundance: .; v_gene: TRBV10-3; j_gene: TRBJ2-1; CDR3aa: CASIREAFTDEQFF; CDR3nt: TGTGCCTCGATCCGGGAGGCGTTTACCGATGAGCAGTTCTTC
d_gene: TRBD2; len: 18; abundance: .; v_gene: TRBV5-1; j_gene: TRBJ2-2; CDR3aa: CASNLFSSGGPHTGELFF; CDR3nt: TGCGCCAGCAACTTGTTTTCTAGCGGGGGGCCGCACACCGGGGAGCTGTTTTTT
d_gene: TRBD2; len: 16; abundance: many; v_gene: TRBV5-1; j_gene: TRBJ2-7; CDR3aa: CASSSGLMRGVNEQYF; CDR3nt: TGCGCCAGCAGCTCCGGATTAATGCGGGGGGTCAACGAGCAGTACTTC
d_gene: .; len: 13; abundance: few; v_gene: TRBV12-3/TRBV12-4; j_gene: TRBJ1-2; CDR3aa: CASSFSQSYGYTF; CDR3nt: TGTGCCAGCAGTTTTAGCCAGAGCTATGGCTACACCTTC
d_gene: TRBD1; len: 15; abundance: once; v_gene: TRBV30; j_gene: TRBJ1-1; CDR3aa: CAWSDVVTGDTEAFF; CDR3nt: TGTGCCTGGAGTGATGTCGTGACAGGGGACACTGAAGCTTTCTTT
d_gene: .; len: 16; abundance: few; v_gene: TRBV9; j_gene: TRBJ2-3; CDR3aa: CASSALDGRGTDTQYF; CDR3nt: TGTGCCAGCAGCGCCCTGGATGGTCGGGGCACAGATACGCAGTATTTT
d_gene: .; len: 14; abundance: .; v_gene: TRBV9; j_gene: TRBJ2-5; CDR3aa: CASNLGGGKETQYF; CDR3nt: TGTGCCAGCAACTTAGGGGGGGGAAAAGAGACCCAGTACTTC
d_gene: .; len: 13; abundance: .; v_gene: TRBV19; j_gene: TRBJ1-1; CDR3aa: CASSIVLGSQAFF; CDR3nt: TGTGCCAGTAGTATAGTCCTCGGGTCCCAAGCTTTCTTT
d_gene: .; len: 14; abundance: few; v_gene: TRBV20-1; j_gene: TRBJ2-5; CDR3aa: CSASAGTKEETQYF; CDR3nt: TGCAGTGCTAGTGCGGGTACGAAAGAAGAGACCCAGTACTTC
d_gene: TRBD2; len: 16; abundance: .; v_gene: TRBV5-1; j_gene: TRBJ2-3; CDR3aa: CASSLFAGGPLNTQYF; CDR3nt: TGCGCCAGCAGCTTGTTCGCGGGGGGGCCGTTGAATACGCAGTATTTT
d_gene: .; len: 16; abundance: .; v_gene: TRBV7-3; j_gene: TRBJ2-3; CDR3aa: CASSLSPGLSTDTQYF; CDR3nt: TGTGCCAGCAGCTTAAGTCCAGGACTGAGCACAGATACGCAGTATTTT
d_gene: TRBD1; len: 16; abundance: .; v_gene: TRBV7-7; j_gene: TRBJ2-3; CDR3aa: CASSPTGTGVPDTQYF; CDR3nt: TGTGCTAGCAGCCCCACCGGGACAGGGGTCCCAGATACGCAGTATTTT
d_gene: TRBD2; len: 15; abundance: .; v_gene: TRBV14; j_gene: TRBJ2-1; CDR3aa: CASSPLAGAYNEQFF; CDR3nt: TGTGCCAGCAGCCCTCTAGCGGGGGCTTACAATGAGCAGTTCTTC
d_gene: .; len: 13; abundance: few; v_gene: TRBV19; j_gene: TRBJ2-7; CDR3aa: CASGAGGIGEQYF; CDR3nt: TGTGCCAGTGGAGCAGGGGGGATCGGCGAGCAGTACTTC
d_gene: TRBD2; len: 16; abundance: .; v_gene: TRBV7-9; j_gene: TRBJ2-3; CDR3aa: CASSSMGGGAGDTQYF; CDR3nt: TGTGCCAGCAGCTCTATGGGCGGGGGGGCCGGAGATACGCAGTATTTT
d_gene: TRBD1; len: 15; abundance: .; v_gene: TRBV19; j_gene: TRBJ1-6; CDR3aa: CASSIQGQSSSPLHF; CDR3nt: TGTGCCAGTAGTATTCAGGGACAGTCGAGTTCACCCCTCCACTTT
d_gene: .; len: 15; abundance: .; v_gene: TRBV2; j_gene: TRBJ1-6; CDR3aa: CASNYQGFGNSPLHF; CDR3nt: TGTGCCAGCAACTACCAGGGTTTTGGGAATTCACCCCTCCACTTT
d_gene: TRBD1; len: 16; abundance: .; v_gene: TRBV5-1; j_gene: TRBJ1-1; CDR3aa: CASSLAGTGGFTEAFF; CDR3nt: TGCGCCAGCAGCTTGGCCGGGACAGGGGGCTTCACTGAAGCTTTCTTT
d_gene: TRBD2; len: 14; abundance: .; v_gene: TRBV2; j_gene: TRBJ2-7; CDR3aa: CASSLAGGRDEQYF; CDR3nt: TGTGCCAGCAGTCTAGCGGGGGGCCGGGACGAGCAGTACTTC
d_gene: .; len: 16; abundance: few; v_gene: TRBV9; j_gene: TRBJ2-7; CDR3aa: CASSPNTGGNLYEQYF; CDR3nt: TGTGCCAGCAGCCCCAACACCGGAGGAAACCTCTACGAGCAGTACTTC
d_gene: .; len: 13; abundance: once; v_gene: TRBV6-5; j_gene: TRBJ2-7; CDR3aa: CASSYSQGYEQYF; CDR3nt: TGTGCCAGCAGTTACTCCCAGGGGTACGAGCAGTACTTC
d_gene: .; len: 14; abundance: .; v_gene: TRBV2; j_gene: TRBJ2-7; CDR3aa: CASSEGTPHYEQYF; CDR3nt: TGTGCCAGCAGTGAAGGGACACCCCACTACGAGCAGTACTTC
d_gene: TRBD2; len: 16; abundance: once; v_gene: TRBV27; j_gene: TRBJ2-1; CDR3aa: CASSAGGAGYYNEQFF; CDR3nt: TGTGCCAGCAGTGCCGGGGGGGCCGGGTACTACAATGAGCAGTTCTTC
d_gene: .; len: 13; abundance: once; v_gene: TRBV27; j_gene: TRBJ2-2; CDR3aa: CASSSRQAGELFF; CDR3nt: TGTGCCAGCAGTTCAAGACAGGCCGGGGAGCTGTTTTTT
d_gene: .; len: 15; abundance: once; v_gene: TRBV24-1; j_gene: TRBJ2-3; CDR3aa: CATRGGQTLTDTQYF; CDR3nt: TGTGCCACCAGGGGGGGACAGACCCTCACAGATACGCAGTATTTT
d_gene: .; len: 10; abundance: .; v_gene: TRBV5-8; j_gene: TRBJ1-2; CDR3aa: CASSYRVNTF; CDR3nt: TGTGCCAGCAGCTACAGGGTTAACACCTTC
d_gene: TRBD1; len: 19; abundance: .; v_gene: TRBV5-6; j_gene: TRBJ1-2; CDR3aa: CASSLLIGRGEATVWGYTF; CDR3nt: TGTGCCAGCAGCTTGCTCATTGGCAGGGGGGAAGCGACCGTTTGGGGCTACACCTTC
d_gene: TRBD1; len: 14; abundance: .; v_gene: TRBV9; j_gene: TRBJ1-2; CDR3aa: CASSVGGQVYGYTF; CDR3nt: TGTGCCAGCAGCGTAGGAGGACAGGTCTATGGCTACACCTTC
d_gene: TRBD2; len: 14; abundance: .; v_gene: TRBV4-1; j_gene: TRBJ2-3; CDR3aa: CASSQGTRADTQYF; CDR3nt: TGCGCCAGCAGCCAAGGGACTAGGGCAGATACGCAGTATTTT
d_gene: TRBD2; len: 16; abundance: .; v_gene: TRBV19; j_gene: TRBJ2-5; CDR3aa: CASSSHPVGGGETQYF; CDR3nt: TGTGCCAGTAGTTCACACCCGGTCGGCGGGGGAGAGACCCAGTACTTC
d_gene: .; len: 15; abundance: .; v_gene: TRBV4-3; j_gene: TRBJ2-7; CDR3aa: CASSQAYSDRGEQYF; CDR3nt: TGCGCCAGCAGCCAAGCTTATTCGGACCGAGGGGAGCAGTACTTC
d_gene: TRBD1; len: 13; abundance: .; v_gene: TRBV29-1; j_gene: TRBJ1-2; CDR3aa: CSAQRGQDYGYTF; CDR3nt: TGCAGCGCCCAGCGAGGACAGGACTATGGCTACACCTTC
d_gene: TRBD1; len: 15; abundance: .; v_gene: TRBV16; j_gene: TRBJ2-7; CDR3aa: CASSPTGGNFNEQYF; CDR3nt: TGTGCCAGCAGCCCAACAGGGGGCAATTTCAACGAGCAGTACTTC
d_gene: TRBD1; len: 17; abundance: .; v_gene: TRBV5-1; j_gene: TRBJ2-5; CDR3aa: CASSLGYRGLGQETQYF; CDR3nt: TGCGCCAGCAGCTTGGGGTACAGGGGGCTCGGGCAAGAGACCCAGTACTTC
d_gene: TRBD1; len: 14; abundance: .; v_gene: TRBV7-2; j_gene: TRBJ1-5; CDR3aa: CASSSGGTGQPQHF; CDR3nt: TGTGCCAGCAGCTCCGGCGGGACAGGTCAGCCCCAGCATTTT
d_gene: TRBD1; len: 17; abundance: .; v_gene: TRBV4-1; j_gene: TRBJ1-1; CDR3aa: CASSQNLGQGANTEAFF; CDR3nt: TGCGCCAGCAGCCAGAACCTGGGACAGGGGGCGAACACTGAAGCTTTCTTT
d_gene: .; len: 15; abundance: .; v_gene: TRBV5-8; j_gene: TRBJ2-3; CDR3aa: CASSLGQGTTDTQYF; CDR3nt: TGTGCCAGCAGCTTGGGGCAGGGGACAACAGATACGCAGTATTTT
d_gene: .; len: 15; abundance: .; v_gene: TRBV24-1; j_gene: TRBJ1-5; CDR3aa: CATSAHGVPNQPQHF; CDR3nt: TGTGCCACCAGTGCTCACGGGGTACCCAACCAGCCCCAGCATTTT
d_gene: .; len: 13; abundance: .; v_gene: TRBV6-5; j_gene: TRBJ2-4; CDR3aa: CASRPGGRNIQYF; CDR3nt: TGTGCCAGCAGACCCGGCGGTCGAAACATTCAGTACTTC